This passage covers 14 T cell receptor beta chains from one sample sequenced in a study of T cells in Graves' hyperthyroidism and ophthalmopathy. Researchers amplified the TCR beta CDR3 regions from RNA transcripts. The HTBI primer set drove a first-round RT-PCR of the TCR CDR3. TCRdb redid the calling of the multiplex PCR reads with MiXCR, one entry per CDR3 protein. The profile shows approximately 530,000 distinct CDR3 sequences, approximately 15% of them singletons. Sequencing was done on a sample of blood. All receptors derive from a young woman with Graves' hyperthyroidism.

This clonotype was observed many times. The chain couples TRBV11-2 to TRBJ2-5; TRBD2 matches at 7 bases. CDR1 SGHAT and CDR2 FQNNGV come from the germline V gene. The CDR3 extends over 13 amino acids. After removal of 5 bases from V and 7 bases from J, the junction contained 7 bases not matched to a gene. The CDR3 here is CASSPLGGGTQYF. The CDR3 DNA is TGTGCCAGCAGCCCACTGGGCGGGGGGACCCAGTACTTC.

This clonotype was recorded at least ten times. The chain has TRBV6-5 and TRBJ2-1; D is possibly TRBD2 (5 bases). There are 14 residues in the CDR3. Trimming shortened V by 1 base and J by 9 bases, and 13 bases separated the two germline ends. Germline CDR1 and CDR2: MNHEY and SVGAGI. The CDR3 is CASSYFSWTGEQFF. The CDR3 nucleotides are TGTGCCAGCAGTTACTTCTCATGGACTGGTGAGCAGTTCTTC.

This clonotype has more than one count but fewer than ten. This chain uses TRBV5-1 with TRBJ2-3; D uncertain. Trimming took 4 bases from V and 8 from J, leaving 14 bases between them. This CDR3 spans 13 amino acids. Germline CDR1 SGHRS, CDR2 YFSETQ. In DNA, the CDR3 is TGCGCCAGCAGCACCTTAAATATTCTTACGCAGTATTTT. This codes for CASSTLNILTQYF.

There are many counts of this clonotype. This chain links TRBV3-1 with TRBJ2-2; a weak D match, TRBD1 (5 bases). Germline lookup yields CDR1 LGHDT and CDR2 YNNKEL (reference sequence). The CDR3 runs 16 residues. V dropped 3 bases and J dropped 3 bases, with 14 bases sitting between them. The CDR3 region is CASSQSVRGYTGELFF. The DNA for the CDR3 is TGTGCCAGCAGCCAGAGCGTTAGGGGTTACACCGGGGAGCTGTTTTTT. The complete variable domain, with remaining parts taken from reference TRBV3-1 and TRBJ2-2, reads DTAVSQTPKYLVTQMGNDKSIKCEQNLGHDTMYWYKQDSKKFLKIMFSYNNKELIINETVPNRFSPKSPDKAHLNLHINSLELGDSAVYFCASSQSVRGYTGELFFGEGSRLTVL.

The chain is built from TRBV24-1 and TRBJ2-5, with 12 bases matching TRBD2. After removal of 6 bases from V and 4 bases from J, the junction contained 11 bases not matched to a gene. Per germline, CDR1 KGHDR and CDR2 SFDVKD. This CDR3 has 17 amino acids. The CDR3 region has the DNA TGTGCCACCAGTCCCCCGGAGCTAGCGGGGGGGCGAGAGACCCAGTACTTC. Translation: CATSPPELAGGRETQYF.

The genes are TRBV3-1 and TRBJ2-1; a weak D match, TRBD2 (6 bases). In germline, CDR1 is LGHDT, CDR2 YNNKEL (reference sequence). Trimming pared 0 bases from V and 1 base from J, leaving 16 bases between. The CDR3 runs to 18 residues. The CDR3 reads CASSQDKNEGGSYNEQFF. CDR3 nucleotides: TGTGCCAGCAGCCAAGATAAGAATGAGGGAGGTTCCTACAATGAGCAGTTCTTC.

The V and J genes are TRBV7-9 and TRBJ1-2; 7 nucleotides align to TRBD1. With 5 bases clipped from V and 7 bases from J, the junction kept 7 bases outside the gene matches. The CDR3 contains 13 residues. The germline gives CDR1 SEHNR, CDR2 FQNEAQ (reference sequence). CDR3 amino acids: CASSRGQLSGYTF. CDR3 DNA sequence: TGTGCCAGCAGCCGGGGACAGCTATCTGGCTACACCTTC.

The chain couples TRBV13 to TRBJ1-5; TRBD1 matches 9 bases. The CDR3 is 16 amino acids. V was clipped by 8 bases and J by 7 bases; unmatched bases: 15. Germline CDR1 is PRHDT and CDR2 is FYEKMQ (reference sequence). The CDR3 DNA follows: TGTGCCAGCTCACCATTACAGGGGGCGGTGGGGCAGCCCCAGCATTTT. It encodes CASSPLQGAVGQPQHF.

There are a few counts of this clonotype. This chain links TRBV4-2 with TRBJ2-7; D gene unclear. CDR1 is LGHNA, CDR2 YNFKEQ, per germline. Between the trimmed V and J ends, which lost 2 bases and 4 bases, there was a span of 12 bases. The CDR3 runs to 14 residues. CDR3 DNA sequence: TGTGCCAGCAGCCAAAGCATAGGGAATTACGAGCAGTACTTC. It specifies CASSQSIGNYEQYF.

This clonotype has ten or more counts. CDR3 sequence (DNA): TGCAGCGTTGAAGATCGGGGTGCGGGAGAAGGCACAGATACGCAGTATTTT. This encodes CSVEDRGAGEGTDTQYF. This chain joins TRBV29-1 and TRBJ2-3, with TRBD2 identical over 7 bases. This CDR3 region has 17 residues. The V gene end was trimmed by 0 bases and the J gene end by 1 base; junction bases not matched to a gene: 10. Germline V CDR1 and CDR2: SQVTM, ANQGSEA.

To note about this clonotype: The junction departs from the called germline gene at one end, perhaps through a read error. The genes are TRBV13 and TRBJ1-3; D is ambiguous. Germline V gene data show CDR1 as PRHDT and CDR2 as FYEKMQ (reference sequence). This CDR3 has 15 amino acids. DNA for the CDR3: TGTGCCAGCAGCGTAGGAGAGGGTTCAGGAAACACCATATATTTT. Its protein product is CASSVGEGSGNTIYF. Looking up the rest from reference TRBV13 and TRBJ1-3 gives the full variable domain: AAGVIQSPRHLIKEKRETATLKCYPIPRHDTVYWYQQGPGQDPQFLISFYEKMQSDKGSIPDRFSAQQFSDYHSELNMSSLELGDSALYFCASSVGEGSGNTIYFGEGSWLTVV.

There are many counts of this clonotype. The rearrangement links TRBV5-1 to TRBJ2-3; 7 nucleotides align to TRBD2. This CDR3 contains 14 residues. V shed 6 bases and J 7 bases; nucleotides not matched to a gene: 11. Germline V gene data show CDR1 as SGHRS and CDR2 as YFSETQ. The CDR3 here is CASTWGGGEYTQYF. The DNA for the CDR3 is TGCGCCAGCACCTGGGGGGGAGGAGAATATACGCAGTATTTT.

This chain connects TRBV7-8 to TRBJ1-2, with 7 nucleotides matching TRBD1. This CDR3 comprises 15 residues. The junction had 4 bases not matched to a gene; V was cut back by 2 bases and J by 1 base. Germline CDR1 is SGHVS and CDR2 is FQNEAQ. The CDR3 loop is CASSLTGALNYGYTF. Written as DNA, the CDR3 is TGTGCCAGCAGCTTAACAGGGGCCCTTAACTATGGCTACACCTTC.

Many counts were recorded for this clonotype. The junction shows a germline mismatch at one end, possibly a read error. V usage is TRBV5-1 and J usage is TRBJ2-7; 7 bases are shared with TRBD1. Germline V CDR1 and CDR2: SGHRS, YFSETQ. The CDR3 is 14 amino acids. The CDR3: CASSLDRATYEQYF. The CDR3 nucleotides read TGTGCCAGCAGCTTAGACAGGGCAACCTACGAGCAGTACTTC. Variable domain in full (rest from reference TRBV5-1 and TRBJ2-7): KAGVTQTPRYLIKTRGQQVTLSCSPISGHRSVSWYQQTPGQGLQFLFEYFSETQRNKGNFPGRFSGRQFSNSRSEMNVSTLELGDSALYLCASSLDRATYEQYFGPGTRLTVT.